This paragraph covers one T cell receptor (beta chain) sequence. The primer mix had 60 Vbeta and 13 Jbeta primers. Clones were sequenced by immunoSEQ multiplex PCR, and TCRdb holds only the in-frame ones, with some missing. The data hold 120,000 or so clones, with around 80% observed a single time. This entry comes from a study of cytomegalovirus exposure and HLA in healthy donors. The sequencing sample was made of PBMCs. This receptor was obtained from a man aged 25 to 40 in good health and CMV-seropositive.

The CDR3 DNA follows: TGTGCCAGTAGTATGGCCGTCTCTGGAAACACCATATATTTT. The encoded protein is CASSMAVSGNTIYF. The chain employs TRBV19 and TRBJ1-3; D unclear. Germline CDR1 reads LNHDA; CDR2 reads SQIVND (reference sequence). The CDR3 has 14 amino acids. Trimming left V 3 bases short and J 0 bases short, with 6 bases between.